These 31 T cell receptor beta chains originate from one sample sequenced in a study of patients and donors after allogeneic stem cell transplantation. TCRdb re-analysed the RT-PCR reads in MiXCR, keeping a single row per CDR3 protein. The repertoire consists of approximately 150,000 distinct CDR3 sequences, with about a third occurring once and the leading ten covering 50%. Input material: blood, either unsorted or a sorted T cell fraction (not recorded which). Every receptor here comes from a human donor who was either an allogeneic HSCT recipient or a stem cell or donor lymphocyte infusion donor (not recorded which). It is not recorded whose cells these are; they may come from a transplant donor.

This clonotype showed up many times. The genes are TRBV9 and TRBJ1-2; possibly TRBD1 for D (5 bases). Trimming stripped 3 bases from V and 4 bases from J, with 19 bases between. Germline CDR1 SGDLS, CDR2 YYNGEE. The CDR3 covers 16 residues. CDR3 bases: TGTGCCAGCAGCGAGGGGACCGCCACCCGGGGCTATGGCTACACCTTC. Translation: CASSEGTATRGYGYTF.

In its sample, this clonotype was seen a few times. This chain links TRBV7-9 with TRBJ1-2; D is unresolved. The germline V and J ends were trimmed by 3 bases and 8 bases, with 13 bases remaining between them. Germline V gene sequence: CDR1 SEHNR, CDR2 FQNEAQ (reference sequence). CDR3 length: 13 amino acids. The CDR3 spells CASSFQDRRGYTF. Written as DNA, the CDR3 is TGTGCCAGCAGCTTTCAGGACCGAAGGGGCTACACCTTC.

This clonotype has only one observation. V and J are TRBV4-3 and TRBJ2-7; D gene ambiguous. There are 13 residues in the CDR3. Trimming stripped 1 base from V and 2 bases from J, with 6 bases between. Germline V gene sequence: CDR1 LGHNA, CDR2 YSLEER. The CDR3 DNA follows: TGCGCCAGCAGCCAAGCTAGGGCCTACGAGCAGTACTTC. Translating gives CASSQARAYEQYF.

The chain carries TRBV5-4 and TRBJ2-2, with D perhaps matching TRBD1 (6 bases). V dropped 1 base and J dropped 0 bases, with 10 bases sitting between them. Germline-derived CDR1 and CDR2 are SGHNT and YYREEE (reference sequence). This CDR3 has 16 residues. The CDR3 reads CASSLKTGSNTGELFF. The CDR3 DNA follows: TGTGCCAGCAGCTTGAAGACAGGATCGAACACCGGGGAGCTGTTTTTT.

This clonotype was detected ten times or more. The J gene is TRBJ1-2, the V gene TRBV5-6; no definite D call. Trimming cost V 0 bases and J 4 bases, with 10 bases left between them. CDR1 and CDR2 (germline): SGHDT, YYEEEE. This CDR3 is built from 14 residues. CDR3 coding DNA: TGTGCCAGCAGCTTGGCCGGGGAGGGCTATGGCTACACCTTC. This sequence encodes CASSLAGEGYGYTF.

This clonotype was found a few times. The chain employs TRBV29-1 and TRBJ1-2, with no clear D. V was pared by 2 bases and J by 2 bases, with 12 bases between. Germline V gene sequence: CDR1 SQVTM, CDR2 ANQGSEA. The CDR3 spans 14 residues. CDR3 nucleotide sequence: TGCAGCGTTGAATTTATTGGCAGGAACTATGGCTACACCTTC. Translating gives CSVEFIGRNYGYTF.

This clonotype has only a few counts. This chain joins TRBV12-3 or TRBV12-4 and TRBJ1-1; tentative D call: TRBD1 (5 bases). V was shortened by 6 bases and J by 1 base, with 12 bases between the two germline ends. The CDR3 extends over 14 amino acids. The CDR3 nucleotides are TGTGCCAGCAGCCAGCTAACAGGGAACACTGAAGCTTTCTTT. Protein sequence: CASSQLTGNTEAFF.

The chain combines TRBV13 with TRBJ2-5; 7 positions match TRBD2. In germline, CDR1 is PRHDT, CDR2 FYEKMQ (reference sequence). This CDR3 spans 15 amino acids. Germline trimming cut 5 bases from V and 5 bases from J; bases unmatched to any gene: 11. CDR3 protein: CASSPPGGGGETQYF. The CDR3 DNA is TGTGCCAGCAGCCCCCCCGGCGGGGGTGGGGAGACCCAGTACTTC.

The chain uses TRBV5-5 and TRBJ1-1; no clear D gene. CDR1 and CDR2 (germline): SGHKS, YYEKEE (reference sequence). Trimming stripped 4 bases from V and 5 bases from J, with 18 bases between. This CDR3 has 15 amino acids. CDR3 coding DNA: TGTGCCAGCAGCCTTGTCTCGGCGGGTTGGACTGAAGCTTTCTTT. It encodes CASSLVSAGWTEAFF.

The CDR3 DNA follows: TGTGCCATCAGTGAGCCACAGGGGCCCGGGACTGAAGCTTTCTTT. Translation gives CAISEPQGPGTEAFF. V usage is TRBV10-3 and J usage is TRBJ1-1; 7 nucleotides match TRBD1. V shed 2 bases, J shed 5 bases, and the junction held 8 bases outside the gene matches. In germline, CDR1 is ENHRY, CDR2 SYGVKD. This CDR3 has 15 amino acids.

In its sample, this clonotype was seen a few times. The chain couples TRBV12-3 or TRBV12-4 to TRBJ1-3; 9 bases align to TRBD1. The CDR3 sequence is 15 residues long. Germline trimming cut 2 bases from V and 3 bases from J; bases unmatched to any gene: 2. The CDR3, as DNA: TGTGCCAGCAGTTTAACAGGGGGCGGTGGAAACACCATATATTTT. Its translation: CASSLTGGGGNTIYF.

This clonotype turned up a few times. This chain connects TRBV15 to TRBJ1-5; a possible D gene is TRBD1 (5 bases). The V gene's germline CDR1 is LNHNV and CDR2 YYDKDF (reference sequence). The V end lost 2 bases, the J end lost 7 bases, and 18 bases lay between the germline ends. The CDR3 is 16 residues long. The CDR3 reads CATSRPGGREEQPQHF. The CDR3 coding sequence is TGTGCCACCAGCAGACCTGGTGGCAGGGAAGAACAGCCCCAGCATTTT.

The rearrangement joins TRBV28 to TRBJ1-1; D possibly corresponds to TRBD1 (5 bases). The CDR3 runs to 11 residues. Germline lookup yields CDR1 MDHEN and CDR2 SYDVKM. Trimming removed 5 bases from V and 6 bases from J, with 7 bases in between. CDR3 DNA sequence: TGTGCCAGCAGTGAAGGGGCTGAAGCTTTCTTT. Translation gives CASSEGAEAFF.

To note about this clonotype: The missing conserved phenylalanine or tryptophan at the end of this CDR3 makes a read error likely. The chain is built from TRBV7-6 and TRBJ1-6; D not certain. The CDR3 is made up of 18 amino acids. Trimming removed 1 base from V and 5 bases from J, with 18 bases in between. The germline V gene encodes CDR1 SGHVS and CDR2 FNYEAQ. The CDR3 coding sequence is TGTGCCAGCAGCTTAGTCCCATTCGATGGGATGGATAATTCACCCCTCCACTTG. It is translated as CASSLVPFDGMDNSPLHL.

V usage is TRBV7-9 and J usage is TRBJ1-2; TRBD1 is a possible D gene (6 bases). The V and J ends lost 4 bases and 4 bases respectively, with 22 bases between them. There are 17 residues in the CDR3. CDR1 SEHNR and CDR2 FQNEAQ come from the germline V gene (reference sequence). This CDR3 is CASSSSIVRGAGYGYTF. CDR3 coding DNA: TGTGCCAGCAGCTCCTCCATAGTTCGGGGGGCTGGCTATGGCTACACCTTC.

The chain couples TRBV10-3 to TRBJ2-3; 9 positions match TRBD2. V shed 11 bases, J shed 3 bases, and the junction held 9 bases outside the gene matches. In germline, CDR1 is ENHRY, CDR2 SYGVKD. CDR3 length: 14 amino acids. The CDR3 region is CASTGTSLTDTQYF. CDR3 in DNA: TGTGCCTCTACCGGGACTAGCCTAACAGATACGCAGTATTTT.

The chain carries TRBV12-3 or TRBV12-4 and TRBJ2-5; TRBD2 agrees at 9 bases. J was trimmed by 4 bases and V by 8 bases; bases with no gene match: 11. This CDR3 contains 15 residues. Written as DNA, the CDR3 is TGTGCCAGCCTAAGGGCGGGGGGGCGAGGAGAGACCCAGTACTTC. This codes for CASLRAGGRGETQYF.

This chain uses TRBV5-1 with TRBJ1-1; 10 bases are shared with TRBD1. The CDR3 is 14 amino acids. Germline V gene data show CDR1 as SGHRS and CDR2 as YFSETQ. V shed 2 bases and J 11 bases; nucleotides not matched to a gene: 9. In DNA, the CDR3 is TGCGCCAGCAGCTTAACCGGGACAGGGGCGGAGGCTTTCTTT. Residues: CASSLTGTGAEAFF.

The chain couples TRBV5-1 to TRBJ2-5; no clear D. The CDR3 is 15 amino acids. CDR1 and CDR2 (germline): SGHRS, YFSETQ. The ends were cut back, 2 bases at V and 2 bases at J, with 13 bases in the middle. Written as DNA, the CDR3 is TGCGCCAGCAGCTTTAACGGCGTCACTCAAGAGACCCAGTACTTC. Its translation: CASSFNGVTQETQYF.

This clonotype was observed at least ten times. The CDR3 here is CASSQDGGRGRVNTEAFF. The CDR3 coding sequence is TGCGCCAGCAGCCAAGATGGAGGCAGGGGAAGGGTGAACACTGAAGCTTTCTTT. The chain carries TRBV4-3 and TRBJ1-1; weak D call: TRBD1 (6 bases). Germline lookup yields CDR1 LGHNA and CDR2 YSLEER. V was trimmed by 0 bases and J by 0 bases, leaving 17 bases between them. The CDR3 spans 18 residues.

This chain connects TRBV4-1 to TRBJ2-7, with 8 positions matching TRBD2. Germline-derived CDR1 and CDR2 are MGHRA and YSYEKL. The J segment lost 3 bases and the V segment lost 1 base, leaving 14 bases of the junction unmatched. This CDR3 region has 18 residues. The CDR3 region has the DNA TGCGCCAGCAGCCAAGTGATTGGCGTGACTAGCGTGTTCTACGAGCAGTACTTC. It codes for CASSQVIGVTSVFYEQYF.

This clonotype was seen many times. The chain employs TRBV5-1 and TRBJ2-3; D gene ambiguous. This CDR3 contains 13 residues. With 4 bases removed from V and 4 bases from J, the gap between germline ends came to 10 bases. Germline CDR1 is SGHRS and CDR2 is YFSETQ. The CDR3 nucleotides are TGCGCCAGCAGCGTAAACCCTGCAGATACGCAGTATTTT. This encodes CASSVNPADTQYF.

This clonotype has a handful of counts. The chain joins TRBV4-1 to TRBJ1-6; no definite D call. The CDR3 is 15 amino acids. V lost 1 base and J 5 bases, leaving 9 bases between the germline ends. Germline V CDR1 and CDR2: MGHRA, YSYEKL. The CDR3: CASSQVEWDNSPLHF. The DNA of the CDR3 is TGCGCCAGCAGCCAAGTAGAGTGGGATAATTCACCCCTCCACTTT.

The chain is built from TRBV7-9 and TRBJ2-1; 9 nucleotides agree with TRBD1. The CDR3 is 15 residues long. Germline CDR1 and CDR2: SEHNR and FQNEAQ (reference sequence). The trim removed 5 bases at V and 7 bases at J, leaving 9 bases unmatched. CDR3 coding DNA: TGTGCCAGCAGCACACAGGGGGCGCCGGGGAATGAGCAGTTCTTC. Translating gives CASSTQGAPGNEQFF.

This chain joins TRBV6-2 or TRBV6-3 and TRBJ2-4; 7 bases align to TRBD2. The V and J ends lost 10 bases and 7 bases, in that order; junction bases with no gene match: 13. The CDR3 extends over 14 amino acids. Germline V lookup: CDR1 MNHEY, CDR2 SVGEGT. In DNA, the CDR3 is TGTGCCACCCGCCGGGTGGGCGGGGGTAACATTCAGTACTTC. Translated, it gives CATRRVGGGNIQYF.

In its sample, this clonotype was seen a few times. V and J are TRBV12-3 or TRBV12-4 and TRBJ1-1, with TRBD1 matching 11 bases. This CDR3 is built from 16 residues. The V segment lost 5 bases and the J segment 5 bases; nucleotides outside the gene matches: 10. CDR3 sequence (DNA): TGTGCCAGCAGTCGGACAGGGGGCCTGATGGGGACTGAAGCTTTCTTT. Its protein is CASSRTGGLMGTEAFF.

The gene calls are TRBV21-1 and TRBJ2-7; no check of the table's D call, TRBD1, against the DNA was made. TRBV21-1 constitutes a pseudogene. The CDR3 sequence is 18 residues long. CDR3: CASITSGPLPGQIYEQYF. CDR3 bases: TGTGCCAGCATCACCTCTGGGCCCTTACCGGGACAGATCTACGAGCAGTACTTC.

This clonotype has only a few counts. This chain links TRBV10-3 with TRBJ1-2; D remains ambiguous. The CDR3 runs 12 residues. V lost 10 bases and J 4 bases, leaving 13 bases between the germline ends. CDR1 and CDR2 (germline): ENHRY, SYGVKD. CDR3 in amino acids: CATGRVTYGYTF. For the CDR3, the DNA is TGTGCCACAGGACGAGTTACCTATGGCTACACCTTC.

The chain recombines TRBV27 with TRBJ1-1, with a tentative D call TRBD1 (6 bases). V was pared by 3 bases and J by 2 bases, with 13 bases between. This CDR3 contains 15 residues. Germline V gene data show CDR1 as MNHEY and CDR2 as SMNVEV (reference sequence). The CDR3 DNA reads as TGTGCCAGCAGTTTGGTGGGGGCCCTAAACACTGAAGCTTTCTTT. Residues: CASSLVGALNTEAFF.

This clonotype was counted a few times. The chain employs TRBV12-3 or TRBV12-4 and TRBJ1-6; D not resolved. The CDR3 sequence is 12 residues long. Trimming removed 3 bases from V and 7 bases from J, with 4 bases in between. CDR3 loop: CASSFWNSPLHF. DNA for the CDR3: TGTGCCAGCAGTTTTTGGAATTCACCCCTCCACTTT.

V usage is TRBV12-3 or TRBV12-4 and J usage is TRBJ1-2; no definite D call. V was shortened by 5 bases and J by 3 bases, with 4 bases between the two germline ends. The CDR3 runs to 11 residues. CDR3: CASSPDYGYTF. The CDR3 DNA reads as TGTGCCAGCAGTCCGGACTATGGCTACACCTTC.